This T cell receptor (beta chain) was identified in a study of CD8 T cells in cerebrospinal fluid in Alzheimer's disease. From the 10x single-cell sequencing reads, TCRdb lists one entry per CDR3 protein and no DNA. The sample has over 1,000 distinct CDR3 sequences. The CDR3 totals 15 residues. The germline gives CDR1 SEHNR, CDR2 FQNEAQ (reference sequence). No participant had an acute infectious disease, and all were physically fit. This clonotype is large by frequency. This rearrangement joins TRBV7-9 to TRBJ2-1; TCRdb's D call, TRBD1, is unchecked because there is no DNA. The sample was cerebrospinal fluid. This sequence was found in a human donor in good health. CDR3 sequence: CASSPLGEVDNEQFF.